These 5 T cell receptor beta chains were all obtained from the same sample, sequenced in a study of cytomegalovirus exposure and HLA in healthy donors. Both 60 Vbeta primers and 13 Jbeta primers went into the PCR. Clones were read by immunoSEQ multiplex PCR, and TCRdb kept only the in-frame ones, dropping some. The sample yields more than 150,000 clones, about four fifths seen once. Sample: PBMCs. The receptors derive from a girl aged 5-17 years in good health and CMV-seropositive.

This clone was seen a handful of times. The CDR3 DNA is TGTGCCATCAGTGGGGGAGCGGGTAGCTACGAGCAGTACTTC. It codes for CAISGGAGSYEQYF. This chain joins TRBV10-3 and TRBJ2-7, with TRBD2 as a possible D gene (6 bases). Germline loops: CDR1 ENHRY, CDR2 SYGVKD. CDR3 size: 14 residues. V was clipped by 4 bases and J by 3 bases, with 13 bases between them.

The chain joins TRBV5-8 to TRBJ2-5, with 8 bases fitting TRBD2. Trimming cost V 6 bases and J 5 bases; bases outside gene matches: 9. Germline values: CDR1 SGHTS, CDR2 YDEGEE. The CDR3 is 14 amino acids. CDR3 coding DNA: TGTGCCAGCAAATCAACGGGGGGGTACGAGACCCAGTACTTC. It codes for CASKSTGGYETQYF.

The V and J genes are TRBV4-2 and TRBJ1-1; possible D gene TRBD1, 5 bases. The CDR3 is made up of 15 amino acids. The V gene's germline CDR1 is LGHNA and CDR2 YNFKEQ. V was pared by 3 bases and J by 1 base, with 12 bases between. The CDR3 region is CASSQLDGANTEAFF. For the CDR3, the DNA is TGTGCCAGCAGCCAGTTAGATGGGGCGAACACTGAAGCTTTCTTT.

The genes are TRBV30 and TRBJ1-1, with D possibly TRBD1 on 5 matching bases. Germline CDR1 reads GTSNPN; CDR2 reads SVGIG (reference sequence). V lost 5 bases to trimming and J lost 0 bases, with 19 bases between them. The CDR3 contains 16 residues. CDR3 sequence: CAWASGIWGVNTEAFF. The CDR3 bases are TGTGCCTGGGCAAGTGGGATCTGGGGCGTGAACACTGAAGCTTTCTTT.

The chain couples TRBV5-1 to TRBJ2-1; D possibly corresponds to TRBD2 (6 bases). There are 14 residues in the CDR3. The V gene's germline CDR1 is SGHRS and CDR2 YFSETQ. Trimming cost V 0 bases and J 8 bases, with 12 bases left between them. The chain's CDR3 is CASSLGGVWDEQFF. CDR3 DNA sequence: TGCGCCAGCAGCTTGGGGGGGGTATGGGATGAGCAGTTCTTC.